These 23 T cell receptor beta chains share one sample of origin, sequenced in a study of cytomegalovirus exposure and HLA in healthy donors. PCR amplification relied on 60 Vbeta primers (plus 13 Jbeta primers). Method: immunoSEQ multiplex PCR; TCRdb's copy keeps in-frame clones and lacks some. Of around 58,000 clones listed, 65% to 80% are singletons. Input material: PBMCs. These TCRs come from a female donor in good health and CMV-seronegative.

The table lists this clone with a count of one. This chain connects TRBV6-5 to TRBJ1-4; D is possibly TRBD1 (6 bases). This CDR3 has 15 residues. Between the trimmed V and J ends, which lost 6 bases and 7 bases, there was a span of 18 bases. CDR1 and CDR2 (germline): MNHEY, SVGAGI. This chain's CDR3 is CASSRNTGIGEKLFF. The CDR3 nucleotides are TGTGCCAGCAGCCGCAACACAGGGATTGGTGAAAAACTGTTTTTT.

The chain is built from TRBV6-1 and TRBJ2-7, with 11 bases matching TRBD2. J gave up 2 bases and V 1 base, and 1 base lay outside the gene matches. CDR1 and CDR2 (germline): MNHNS, SASEGT. The CDR3 is made up of 15 amino acids. The CDR3 protein is CASSEGLAGTYEQYF. CDR3 sequence (DNA): TGTGCCAGCAGTGAAGGACTAGCGGGGACCTACGAGCAGTACTTC.

V and J are TRBV19 and TRBJ2-5; the D gene is possibly TRBD1 (6 bases). The V gene's germline CDR1 is LNHDA and CDR2 SQIVND (reference sequence). Trimming removed 5 bases from V and 4 bases from J, with 11 bases in between. The CDR3 contains 13 residues. DNA for the CDR3: TGTGCCAGTAGTTCCCAACAGGGAGAGACCCAGTACTTC. It yields the protein CASSSQQGETQYF. The variable domain in full, with the rest retrieved from reference TRBV19 and TRBJ2-5, is DGGITQSPKYLFRKEGQNVTLSCEQNLNHDAMYWYRQDPGQGLRLIYYSQIVNDFQKGDIAEGYSVSREKKESFPLTVTSAQKNPTAFYLCASSSQQGETQYFGPGTRLLVL.

The chain couples TRBV7-9 to TRBJ2-2; D is possibly TRBD1 (6 bases). V lost 1 base to trimming and J lost 6 bases, with 6 bases between them. Germline V gives CDR1 SEHNR, CDR2 FQNEAQ (reference sequence). The CDR3 sequence is 13 residues long. CDR3 sequence reads: CASSLEGAGELFF. The CDR3 DNA sequence: TGTGCCAGCAGCTTAGAGGGGGCCGGGGAGCTGTTTTTT.

This clone was picked up a small number of times. The chain carries TRBV6-4 and TRBJ2-3; 12 bases align to TRBD2. Germline V lookup: CDR1 MRHNA, CDR2 SNTAGT. With V trimmed by 5 bases and J by 4 bases, 4 bases remained unmatched. CDR3 length equals 15 residues. CDR3 nucleotides: TGTGCCAGCAGTACCGGGACTAGCGGGTCAGATACGCAGTATTTT. This encodes CASSTGTSGSDTQYF.

The chain uses TRBV19 and TRBJ1-1, with D tentatively TRBD1 (5 bases). Germline V gene lookup returns CDR1 LNHDA and CDR2 SQIVND (reference sequence). There are 17 residues in the CDR3. The V and J ends lost 5 bases and 6 bases respectively, with 25 bases between them. CDR3: CASSSPPGLLAMAEAFF. CDR3 in DNA: TGTGCCAGTAGTTCCCCGCCGGGACTCCTTGCAATGGCTGAAGCTTTCTTT.

This clone was observed a few times. This chain connects TRBV5-6 to TRBJ1-6; TRBD1 matches 9 bases. The V segment lost 4 bases and the J segment 4 bases; nucleotides outside the gene matches: 6. The CDR3 is 16 residues long. From germline, CDR1 is SGHDT and CDR2 YYEEEE. This CDR3 is CASSHTGGRYNSPLHF. CDR3 DNA sequence: TGTGCCAGCAGCCATACAGGGGGCAGGTATAATTCACCCCTCCACTTT.

For the CDR3, the DNA is TGTGCCAGCTCACCACGTGGGGGCGCGAGCACTGAAGCTTTCTTT. Amino acid sequence: CASSPRGGASTEAFF. This chain links TRBV18 with TRBJ1-1; D is perhaps TRBD1 (6 bases). The CDR3 sequence is 15 residues long. Germline CDR1 KGHSH, CDR2 LQKENI. Trimming left V 1 base short and J 4 bases short, with 13 bases between.

This clone was counted once. The chain has TRBV10-3 and TRBJ1-1, with D maybe TRBD1 (6 bases). Trimming removed 4 bases from V and 1 base from J, with 28 bases in between. Germline CDR1 is ENHRY and CDR2 is SYGVKD. CDR3 length: 20 residues. The CDR3 spells CAISGVELRDKGRRNTEAFF. The CDR3 DNA is TGTGCCATCAGTGGAGTTGAGCTCAGGGACAAAGGGCGGCGGAACACTGAAGCTTTCTTT.

This clone occurred a few times. The rearrangement links TRBV4-1 to TRBJ2-7; 9 bases match TRBD1. This CDR3 comprises 14 residues. J lost 5 bases, V lost 4 bases, and 6 bases had no gene match. Germline CDR1 and CDR2: MGHRA and YSYEKL. CDR3 nucleotides: TGCGCCAGCAGCCCCCGGGACAGGGTCGACGAGCAGTACTTC. This sequence encodes CASSPRDRVDEQYF.

V gene TRBV5-5 combines with J gene TRBJ2-1, with 8 positions matching TRBD2. V shed 1 base and J 6 bases; nucleotides not matched to a gene: 3. This CDR3 contains 14 residues. From germline, CDR1 is SGHKS and CDR2 YYEKEE (reference sequence). The CDR3 DNA reads TGTGCCAGCAGCTTGCGACTAGCGCCCAATGAGCAGTTCTTC. This gives the protein CASSLRLAPNEQFF. Drawing the rest from reference TRBV5-5 and TRBJ2-1, the complete variable domain is DAGVTQSPTHLIKTRGQQVTLRCSPISGHKSVSWYQQVLGQGPQFIFQYYEKEERGRGNFPDRFSARQFPNYSSELNVNALLLGDSALYLCASSLRLAPNEQFFGPGTRLTVL.

This sequence joins TRBV4-2 and TRBJ2-5; 12 bases map to TRBD2. V was clipped by 0 bases and J by 5 bases; unmatched bases: 16. The CDR3 loop spans 20 amino acids. Looked up from germline, CDR1 is LGHNA and CDR2 is YNFKEQ. The CDR3 nucleotides are TGTGCCAGCAGCCAAGATCCGGCCCGGCTAGCGGGAGGGGTTTTGGAGACCCAGTACTTC. This codes for CASSQDPARLAGGVLETQYF.

V gene TRBV5-4 combines with J gene TRBJ2-2, with 10 bases fitting TRBD2. Germline lookup yields CDR1 SGHNT and CDR2 YYREEE (reference sequence). This CDR3 has 16 amino acids. Losses at the gene ends were 1 base for V and 5 bases for J; bases not matched to a gene: 5. DNA of the CDR3: TGTGCCAGCAGCTTGTTGGCTAGCGGGGGAACCGGGGAGCTGTTTTTT. Its translation: CASSLLASGGTGELFF.

The V call is TRBV7-8, the J call TRBJ1-2; TRBD1 matches 7 bases. Germline V gives CDR1 SGHVS, CDR2 FQNEAQ. With 2 bases clipped from V and 4 bases from J, the junction kept 13 bases outside the gene matches. CDR3 length: 17 residues. The CDR3 nucleotides are TGTGCCAGCAGCTTAACAATGGGGACAGCGACTTTCTATGGCTACACCTTC. The encoded protein is CASSLTMGTATFYGYTF. The entire variable domain, with the rest obtained from reference TRBV7-8 and TRBJ1-2, is as follows: GAGVSQSPRYKVAKRGQDVALRCDPISGHVSLFWYQQALGQGPEFLTYFQNEAQLDKSGLPSDRFFAERPEGSVSTLKIQRTQQEDSAVYLCASSLTMGTATFYGYTFGSGTRLTVV.

The V and J genes are TRBV19 and TRBJ2-2, with D possibly matching TRBD2 (7 bases). Germline loops: CDR1 LNHDA, CDR2 SQIVND (reference sequence). The CDR3 totals 16 residues. Trimming took off 2 bases at V and 3 bases at J, with 13 bases between the two ends. The CDR3 protein is CASSITTGRDTGELFF. For the CDR3, the DNA is TGTGCCAGTAGTATAACAACAGGGAGGGACACCGGGGAGCTGTTTTTT.

This clone was found once. The V call is TRBV7-8, the J call TRBJ2-3, with 10 bases matching TRBD2. The V gene's germline CDR1 is SGHVS and CDR2 FQNEAQ. The CDR3 runs to 17 residues. With 4 bases clipped from V and 6 bases from J, the junction kept 13 bases outside the gene matches. The CDR3 DNA sequence: TGTGCCAGCAGCTCCGCATCGAGCGGGAGGGCCGGGGATACGCAGTATTTT. Protein: CASSSASSGRAGDTQYF.

This chain connects TRBV6-1 to TRBJ2-7; 9 positions match TRBD2. This CDR3 is built from 15 residues. V lost 2 bases, J lost 6 bases, and 8 bases stayed unmatched. The germline V gene encodes CDR1 MNHNS and CDR2 SASEGT. For the CDR3, the DNA is TGTGCCAGCAGTGAATATAGCGGGAGTGTTTCCGAGCAGTACTTC. Residues: CASSEYSGSVSEQYF.

The V gene is TRBV19, the J gene TRBJ1-1; TRBD1 matches at 8 bases. The CDR3 covers 12 residues. CDR1 LNHDA and CDR2 SQIVND come from the germline V gene (reference sequence). This chain's CDR3 is CGAGPDRAEAFF. The CDR3 DNA reads as TGTGGTGCTGGCCCGGACAGGGCTGAAGCTTTCTTT.

This chain links TRBV6-1 with TRBJ2-7, with 11 bases lining up with TRBD1. Germline V gene sequence: CDR1 MNHNS, CDR2 SASEGT. This CDR3 comprises 17 residues. V shed 0 bases and J 4 bases; nucleotides not matched to a gene: 8. The DNA for the CDR3 is TGTGCCAGCAGTGAAGCGGCCCGGACAGGGGGCTTGTACGAGCAGTACTTC. This translates into CASSEAARTGGLYEQYF.

The V and J genes are TRBV6-1 and TRBJ2-7; possibly TRBD1 for D (5 bases). This CDR3 has 15 amino acids. Trimming pared 4 bases from V and 0 bases from J, leaving 13 bases between. The germline gives CDR1 MNHNS, CDR2 SASEGT. CDR3 in amino acids: CASSGGSQGSYEQYF. CDR3 nucleotides: TGTGCCAGCAGTGGGGGCAGCCAAGGCTCCTACGAGCAGTACTTC.

V and J are TRBV27 and TRBJ2-3; D possibly corresponds to TRBD1 (6 bases). The CDR3 runs to 15 residues. Germline CDR1 MNHEY, CDR2 SMNVEV (reference sequence). Trimming removed 4 bases at V and 0 bases at J, with 11 bases between. CDR3 in DNA: TGTGCCAGCAGTTCGTACAGGGTCAGCACAGATACGCAGTATTTT. Its translation: CASSSYRVSTDTQYF.

The genes are TRBV13 and TRBJ2-1, with 8 bases lining up with TRBD2. V shed 2 bases, J shed 3 bases, and the junction held 9 bases outside the gene matches. The CDR3 covers 17 residues. Germline CDR1 reads PRHDT; CDR2 reads FYEKMQ (reference sequence). The CDR3 nucleotides are TGTGCCAGCAGCTTATCGTCGGGACTAGGCCACTACAATGAGCAGTTCTTC. Residues: CASSLSSGLGHYNEQFF.

The chain uses TRBV9 and TRBJ2-2; unclear D gene. Trimming shortened V by 4 bases and J by 6 bases, and 10 bases separated the two germline ends. CDR1 is SGDLS and CDR2 is YYNGEE in the germline V gene. This CDR3 is 13 amino acids long. CDR3 nucleotides: TGTGCCAGCAGCCCTCTGACTGCCGGGGAGCTGTTTTTT. Amino acids: CASSPLTAGELFF.